Listed below are T cell receptor beta chains from one sample, sequenced in a study of a mutant IDH1 vaccine in newly diagnosed glioma. Their cognate antigens are unknown. Here immunoSEQ multiplex PCR was the method, and the copy in TCRdb shows in-frame clones only, minus some. The sample shows approximately 58,000 clones, less than 90% of them seen only once. Sequenced material: PBMCs, taken from a glioma patient whose treatment included an IDH1 peptide vaccine. Receptor source: a man aged 30-40 years with glioma. The CDR3 runs from the conserved cysteine through the conserved F or W. Each record gives: CDR3 protein, CDR3 DNA, D gene, V gene, clone size, J gene. A D gene is named only where the DNA matches it firmly. A row's size may be missing; if present it is once, few, many or a size class.

cdr3_aa: CASSGGRGYSNQPQHF
cdr3_nt: TGTGCCAGTAGTGGGGGACGGGGCTATAGCAATCAGCCCCAGCATTTT
d_call: NA
v_call: TRBV19
clone_size: NA
j_call: TRBJ1-5

cdr3_aa: CASSFVGGYEQYF
cdr3_nt: TGCGCCAGCAGCTTCGTGGGAGGCTACGAGCAGTACTTC
d_call: NA
v_call: TRBV5-1
clone_size: once
j_call: TRBJ2-7

cdr3_aa: CASSLSEAGASSEQYF
cdr3_nt: TGTGCCAGCAGTTTATCGGAAGCGGGGGCTTCATCCGAGCAGTACTTC
d_call: TRBD2
v_call: TRBV28
clone_size: NA
j_call: TRBJ2-7

cdr3_aa: CASSERLANEQFF
cdr3_nt: TGTGCCAGCAGTGAGAGACTAGCAAATGAGCAGTTCTTC
d_call: TRBD2
v_call: TRBV2
clone_size: NA
j_call: TRBJ2-1

cdr3_aa: CASSYGTGDEQYF
cdr3_nt: TGTGCCAGCTCTTACGGGACAGGTGACGAGCAGTACTTC
d_call: TRBD1
v_call: TRBV18
clone_size: NA
j_call: TRBJ2-7

cdr3_aa: CASSLDNDEQFF
cdr3_nt: TGTGCCAGCAGCTTAGATAACGATGAGCAGTTCTTC
d_call: NA
v_call: TRBV11-3
clone_size: NA
j_call: TRBJ2-1

cdr3_aa: CASSMQRFNEKLFF
cdr3_nt: TGTGCCAGTAGTATGCAACGGTTTAATGAAAAACTGTTTTTT
d_call: NA
v_call: TRBV19
clone_size: NA
j_call: TRBJ1-4

cdr3_aa: CASSSTGSGYTF
cdr3_nt: TGTGCCAGCAGCTCGACAGGGTCTGGCTACACCTTC
d_call: TRBD1
v_call: TRBV7-8
clone_size: NA
j_call: TRBJ1-2

cdr3_aa: CASSSDWGNQPQHF
cdr3_nt: TGTGCCAGCAGTTCGGACTGGGGCAATCAGCCCCAGCATTTT
d_call: NA
v_call: TRBV27
clone_size: NA
j_call: TRBJ1-5

cdr3_aa: CASSRGGLPMDTQYF
cdr3_nt: TGTGCCAGCAGCCGCGGGGGACTCCCCATGGATACGCAGTATTTT
d_call: TRBD2
v_call: TRBV6-1
clone_size: once
j_call: TRBJ2-3

cdr3_aa: CASSWDRTTYNEQFF
cdr3_nt: TGTGCCAGCAGTTGGGACAGGACGACCTACAATGAGCAGTTCTTC
d_call: TRBD1
v_call: TRBV6-1
clone_size: NA
j_call: TRBJ2-1

cdr3_aa: CASSPPLGAQETQYF
cdr3_nt: TGTGCCAGCAGCCCCCCCCTGGGGGCCCAAGAGACCCAGTACTTC
d_call: NA
v_call: TRBV5-6
clone_size: NA
j_call: TRBJ2-5